A selection of T cell receptor beta chains follows, all from one sample in a study of cytomegalovirus exposure and HLA in healthy donors. Only in-frame clones appear in the TCRdb table, and some are missing; sequencing was by immunoSEQ multiplex PCR. Of 110,000 or so clones listed, roughly 80% are singletons. What was sequenced was PBMCs. The origin of the receptors is a young woman in good health and CMV-seropositive. CDR3s include the opening cysteine and the closing phenylalanine or tryptophan. Each record gives: CDR3 length, V gene, J gene, D gene, CDR3 protein. A D gene is named only where the DNA matches it firmly.

CDR3 length: 14; V gene: TRBV2; J gene: TRBJ1-2; D gene: TRBD1; CDR3 protein: CASNLVDRADGYTF
CDR3 length: 16; V gene: TRBV7-8; J gene: TRBJ2-6; D gene: NA; CDR3 protein: CASSHSAGSGANVLTF
CDR3 length: 13; V gene: TRBV7-2; J gene: TRBJ2-7; D gene: TRBD1; CDR3 protein: CASSWTGGNEQYF
CDR3 length: 18; V gene: TRBV13; J gene: TRBJ2-4; D gene: TRBD1; CDR3 protein: CASSDRDSHLPLKNIQYF
CDR3 length: 13; V gene: TRBV10-3; J gene: TRBJ1-4; D gene: TRBD1; CDR3 protein: CAISGDSGEKLFF
CDR3 length: 14; V gene: TRBV19; J gene: TRBJ1-2; D gene: TRBD1; CDR3 protein: CASIPGTGVGGYTF
CDR3 length: 13; V gene: TRBV13; J gene: TRBJ1-4; D gene: NA; CDR3 protein: CASSRSPNEKLFF
CDR3 length: 13; V gene: TRBV18; J gene: TRBJ2-5; D gene: TRBD1; CDR3 protein: CASSPDRRETQYF
CDR3 length: 16; V gene: TRBV25-1; J gene: TRBJ2-3; D gene: NA; CDR3 protein: CATSIGGSEGTDTQYF
CDR3 length: 14; V gene: TRBV9; J gene: TRBJ1-1; D gene: NA; CDR3 protein: CASSVTGQSTEAFF
CDR3 length: 17; V gene: TRBV12-5; J gene: TRBJ1-2; D gene: NA; CDR3 protein: CASAGEPEGLRKYGYTF
CDR3 length: 15; V gene: TRBV14; J gene: TRBJ2-7; D gene: NA; CDR3 protein: CASSHLAGVQNEQYF
CDR3 length: 13; V gene: TRBV7-3; J gene: TRBJ2-5; D gene: NA; CDR3 protein: CASSFAQGKTQYF
CDR3 length: 13; V gene: TRBV5-1; J gene: TRBJ2-2; D gene: NA; CDR3 protein: CASMRGGTGELFF
CDR3 length: 18; V gene: TRBV5-4; J gene: TRBJ2-3; D gene: TRBD2; CDR3 protein: CASSSGLAGGLGADTQYF
CDR3 length: 12; V gene: TRBV7-9; J gene: TRBJ1-5; D gene: NA; CDR3 protein: CASTGDNQPQHF
CDR3 length: 14; V gene: TRBV6-5; J gene: TRBJ1-2; D gene: NA; CDR3 protein: CASRPPGGRAGYTF
CDR3 length: 17; V gene: TRBV19; J gene: TRBJ1-3; D gene: TRBD1; CDR3 protein: CASSNTGEVISGNTIYF
CDR3 length: 14; V gene: TRBV25-1; J gene: TRBJ2-1; D gene: NA; CDR3 protein: CASSDERLYNEQFF
CDR3 length: 15; V gene: TRBV4-1; J gene: TRBJ2-1; D gene: TRBD1; CDR3 protein: CASSPGQGALNEQFF
CDR3 length: 16; V gene: TRBV7-8; J gene: TRBJ2-2; D gene: TRBD1; CDR3 protein: CASSYSGTGVTGELFF
CDR3 length: 16; V gene: TRBV6-5; J gene: TRBJ2-7; D gene: TRBD1; CDR3 protein: CASSYFLGQVVGEQYF
CDR3 length: 15; V gene: TRBV5-5; J gene: TRBJ1-5; D gene: TRBD1; CDR3 protein: CASSGDGQGNQPQHF
CDR3 length: 15; V gene: TRBV10-3; J gene: TRBJ2-7; D gene: TRBD2; CDR3 protein: CAISEDPGRAIEQYF
CDR3 length: 12; V gene: TRBV6-5; J gene: TRBJ1-2; D gene: TRBD1; CDR3 protein: CASSSDRGGYTF
CDR3 length: 14; V gene: TRBV19; J gene: TRBJ1-1; D gene: TRBD1; CDR3 protein: CASSPDRLNTEAFF
CDR3 length: 16; V gene: TRBV7-6; J gene: TRBJ2-7; D gene: TRBD1; CDR3 protein: CASSFATGTGAGEQYF
CDR3 length: 13; V gene: TRBV6-1; J gene: TRBJ1-1; D gene: NA; CDR3 protein: CASSPRGLTEAFF
CDR3 length: 14; V gene: TRBV4-2; J gene: TRBJ1-2; D gene: NA; CDR3 protein: CASSQDSAAYGYTF
CDR3 length: 14; V gene: TRBV7-9; J gene: TRBJ1-4; D gene: NA; CDR3 protein: CASSLGRTDEKLFF
CDR3 length: 15; V gene: TRBV6-1; J gene: TRBJ2-1; D gene: TRBD2; CDR3 protein: CASIETSGGVGEQFF
CDR3 length: 14; V gene: TRBV5-1; J gene: TRBJ1-2; D gene: TRBD1; CDR3 protein: CASSTGQGIYGYTF
CDR3 length: 16; V gene: TRBV2; J gene: TRBJ2-2; D gene: TRBD1; CDR3 protein: CASTRDRGQDTGELFF
CDR3 length: 17; V gene: TRBV5-4; J gene: TRBJ2-1; D gene: TRBD2; CDR3 protein: CASSLGTSGGIQKEQFF
CDR3 length: 13; V gene: TRBV7-2; J gene: TRBJ1-6; D gene: NA; CDR3 protein: CASSLAFNSPLHF
CDR3 length: 13; V gene: TRBV25-1; J gene: NA; D gene: NA; CDR3 protein: CASGLSSGGEQYF
CDR3 length: 16; V gene: TRBV7-4; J gene: TRBJ1-2; D gene: NA; CDR3 protein: CASSIRVVGGGYGYTF
CDR3 length: 14; V gene: TRBV18; J gene: TRBJ2-3; D gene: NA; CDR3 protein: CASSPPSGDKMQYF
CDR3 length: 15; V gene: TRBV19; J gene: TRBJ2-1; D gene: NA; CDR3 protein: CASSTGSRSYNEQFF
CDR3 length: 13; V gene: TRBV5-1; J gene: TRBJ1-1; D gene: TRBD1; CDR3 protein: CASRGQSNTEAFF
CDR3 length: 14; V gene: TRBV14; J gene: TRBJ1-4; D gene: NA; CDR3 protein: CASSPRQSNEKLFF
CDR3 length: 17; V gene: TRBV5-1; J gene: TRBJ2-3; D gene: TRBD2; CDR3 protein: CASSSTSGGLAADTQYF
CDR3 length: 12; V gene: TRBV29-1; J gene: TRBJ1-2; D gene: NA; CDR3 protein: CSVGGLRYGYTF
CDR3 length: 14; V gene: TRBV6-5; J gene: TRBJ2-5; D gene: TRBD2; CDR3 protein: CASSVLAGTRDQYF
CDR3 length: 15; V gene: TRBV6-6; J gene: TRBJ1-2; D gene: NA; CDR3 protein: CASSYLDPASGGYTF
CDR3 length: 13; V gene: TRBV5-4; J gene: TRBJ2-5; D gene: TRBD2; CDR3 protein: CASSGGGAETQYF
CDR3 length: 17; V gene: TRBV13; J gene: TRBJ2-1; D gene: TRBD2; CDR3 protein: CASTLRTSGRRYNEQFF
CDR3 length: 11; V gene: TRBV30; J gene: TRBJ2-5; D gene: NA; CDR3 protein: CAWSPSVPQYF
CDR3 length: 16; V gene: TRBV18; J gene: TRBJ2-5; D gene: TRBD1; CDR3 protein: CASSPPTGGVRETQYF
CDR3 length: 17; V gene: TRBV4-1; J gene: TRBJ2-7; D gene: TRBD2; CDR3 protein: CASSQEGAMAGAYEQYF
CDR3 length: 14; V gene: TRBV9; J gene: TRBJ1-3; D gene: NA; CDR3 protein: CASSGGSSGNTIYF
CDR3 length: 16; V gene: TRBV5-1; J gene: TRBJ2-3; D gene: TRBD2; CDR3 protein: CASSLGGSTSTDTQYF
CDR3 length: 12; V gene: TRBV7-3; J gene: TRBJ2-2; D gene: NA; CDR3 protein: CASSPQGGELFF